These 30 T cell receptor beta chains came from one sample sequenced in a study of blood T cells in healthy people across ages. For the second PCR, which ran for 7 to 11 cycles, a sample-barcoded 5' primer and a J-beta primer mix were used. TCRdb processed the 5' RACE reads anew with MiXCR; each CDR3 protein has one entry. The sample lists more than 700,000 distinct CDR3 sequences; 46% were seen once. Sequenced input: blood. The receptors derive from an elderly man in good health.

The V call is TRBV7-2, the J call TRBJ2-2, with D possibly matching TRBD2 (6 bases). The CDR3 sequence is 15 residues long. Germline-derived CDR1 and CDR2 are SGHTA and FQGNSA. Trimming cost V 5 bases and J 3 bases, with 13 bases left between them. The CDR3 region is CASSVRDSHTGELFF. In DNA form, the CDR3 reads TGTGCCAGCAGCGTCCGGGACTCCCACACCGGGGAGCTGTTTTTT. The full variable domain, with the rest looked up from reference TRBV7-2 and TRBJ2-2, is GAGVSQSPSNKVTEKGKDVELRCDPISGHTALYWYRQSLGQGLEFLIYFQGNSAPDKSGLPSDRFSAERTGGSVSTLTIQRTQQEDSAVYLCASSVRDSHTGELFFGEGSRLTVL.

The rearrangement links TRBV10-1 to TRBJ2-5, with D perhaps TRBD1 (6 bases). The CDR3 is made up of 13 amino acids. The germline CDR1 and CDR2 sequences are WNHNN and SYGVQD (reference sequence). Trimming removed 7 bases at V and 5 bases at J, with 14 bases between. CDR3 sequence reads: CASKQSTGETQYF. The CDR3 bases are TGCGCCAGCAAACAGTCAACAGGGGAGACCCAGTACTTC.

The rearrangement links TRBV7-9 to TRBJ2-4; the D gene could be TRBD1 or TRBD2 (5 bases each). The last part of the DNA fits TRBJ2-7 better; the J call may be wrong. This CDR3 spans 14 amino acids. Germline CDR1 reads SEHNR; CDR2 reads FQNEAQ (reference sequence). For the CDR3, the DNA is TGTGCCAGCAGCGTCCCGGGACGGGCCTACGAGCAGTACTTC. It yields the protein CASSVPGRAYEQYF.

This clonotype has just a few counts. The chain is built from TRBV28 and TRBJ2-7; D gene unclear. The CDR3 totals 15 residues. Trimming shortened V by 2 bases and J by 7 bases, and 18 bases separated the two germline ends. CDR1 MDHEN and CDR2 SYDVKM come from the germline V gene. The CDR3 protein is CASSLLQAENDEQYF. The CDR3 nucleotides are TGTGCCAGCAGTTTACTTCAGGCCGAAAACGATGAGCAGTACTTC. The full variable domain, with the rest looked up from reference TRBV28 and TRBJ2-7, is DVKVTQSSRYLVKRTGEKVFLECVQDMDHENMFWYRQDPGLGLRLIYFSYDVKMKEKGDIPEGYSVSREKKERFSLILESASTNQTSMYLCASSLLQAENDEQYFGPGTRLTVT.

The sample holds a few counts of this clonotype. V gene TRBV28 combines with J gene TRBJ2-5; 13 bases fit TRBD2. The junction had 17 bases not matched to a gene; V was cut back by 5 bases and J by 11 bases. In germline, CDR1 is MDHEN, CDR2 SYDVKM. CDR3 length: 17 residues. The CDR3 loop is CASSPPRLAGGRVKQYF. For the CDR3, the DNA is TGTGCCAGCAGTCCCCCGAGACTAGCGGGAGGAAGGGTTAAGCAGTACTTC.

The gene calls are TRBV20-1 and TRBJ2-1; D may be TRBD2 (6 bases). Germline V gene data show CDR1 as DFQATT and CDR2 as SNEGSKA (reference sequence). The ends were cut back, 3 bases at V and 4 bases at J, with 10 bases in the middle. The CDR3 runs 13 residues. CDR3 in DNA: TGCAGTGCTAGGCGAGGGAGGTACAATGAGCAGTTCTTC. Translation gives CSARRGRYNEQFF.

This clonotype was counted between two and nine times. A single base separates this from a much larger clone, so it may be a read error. The chain carries TRBV5-1 and TRBJ2-3, with 10 bases identical to TRBD1. This CDR3 is 14 amino acids long. Germline V gene lookup returns CDR1 SGHRS and CDR2 YFSETQ. The V gene end was trimmed by 6 bases and the J gene end by 8 bases; junction bases not matched to a gene: 9. CDR3 bases: TGCGCCAGCACCTCACGGGACAGGGGAGGTACGCAGTATTTT. Translation: CASTSRDRGGTQYF.

There are a few counts of this clonotype. The chain has TRBV29-1 and TRBJ1-1; no clear D gene. V gave up 1 base and J gave up 0 bases, with 6 bases separating them. The CDR3 sequence is 13 residues long. Germline CDR1 and CDR2: SQVTM and ANQGSEA. The CDR3 DNA follows: TGCAGCGTTGAAGTCACAATGAACACTGAAGCTTTCTTT. This encodes CSVEVTMNTEAFF.

The J gene is TRBJ2-3, the V gene TRBV4-3, with 9 bases lining up with TRBD1. Trimming removed 7 bases from V and 4 bases from J; junction bases left unmatched: 24. There are 20 residues in the CDR3. In germline, CDR1 is LGHNA, CDR2 YSLEER. The CDR3 nucleotides are TGCGCCAGCACGCTTCCGGGACAGGGTCCCCCAGCGGGAAGGGCAGATACGCAGTATTTT. This gives the protein CASTLPGQGPPAGRADTQYF.

The rearrangement joins TRBV20-1 to TRBJ2-1; 10 nucleotides agree with TRBD2. CDR3 length: 15 residues. Germline V gives CDR1 DFQATT, CDR2 SNEGSKA (reference sequence). With V trimmed by 6 bases and J by 2 bases, 7 bases remained unmatched. The CDR3 is CSAVPGLAPYNEQFF. The CDR3 DNA reads as TGCAGTGCCGTACCGGGACTAGCGCCCTACAATGAGCAGTTCTTC.

About this clonotype: Given a much more abundant clone one base away, this may be a read error. V is TRBV29-1 and J is TRBJ1-2, with 7 bases fitting TRBD1. The CDR3 sequence is 13 residues long. V dropped 5 bases and J dropped 6; count of bases not matched to a gene: 9. From germline, CDR1 is SQVTM and CDR2 ANQGSEA. The CDR3 bases are TGCAGCGTTTACAGGGGAAGTCGGGATGGCTACACCTTC. This translates into CSVYRGSRDGYTF.

This clonotype was seen only a few times. The rearrangement joins TRBV20-1 to TRBJ2-7, with no clear D. Germline V gene data show CDR1 as DFQATT and CDR2 as SNEGSKA (reference sequence). Trimming stripped 7 bases from V and 6 bases from J, with 19 bases between. This CDR3 contains 13 residues. The CDR3 protein is CSVPNLLETEQYF. The CDR3 region has the DNA TGCAGTGTTCCGAACTTACTGGAGACCGAGCAGTACTTC.

This chain links TRBV14 with TRBJ2-3; D gene unclear. The germline V gene has CDR1 SGHDN and CDR2 FVKESK. Trimming cost V 0 bases and J 3 bases, with 13 bases left between them. The CDR3 runs to 16 residues. The chain's CDR3 is CASSQEQREATDTQYF. CDR3 sequence (DNA): TGTGCCAGCAGCCAAGAGCAAAGAGAGGCTACAGATACGCAGTATTTT.

This chain links TRBV27 with TRBJ2-3, with TRBD2 matching 15 bases. This CDR3 is built from 16 residues. V trimming: 7 bases; J trimming: 4 bases; junction bases outside the gene matches: 6. The germline gives CDR1 MNHEY, CDR2 SMNVEV (reference sequence). CDR3 DNA: TGTGCCAGCACCCCGGGACTAGCGGGAGGAGCAGATACGCAGTATTTT. Residues: CASTPGLAGGADTQYF.

Ten or more counts support this clonotype. The genes are TRBV20-1 and TRBJ2-7; TRBD1 aligns across 9 bases. The CDR3 is made up of 14 amino acids. In germline, CDR1 is DFQATT, CDR2 SNEGSKA (reference sequence). The junction had 5 bases not matched to a gene; V was cut back by 0 bases and J by 5 bases. CDR3: CSARDLGDRDEQYF. The CDR3 DNA follows: TGCAGTGCTAGAGATCTAGGGGACAGGGACGAGCAGTACTTC.

In regard to this clonotype: At one end the junction does not follow the germline gene, possibly because of a read error. V is TRBV13 and J is TRBJ1-1; D unclear. The length of the CDR3 is 14 residues. Germline V gives CDR1 PRHDT, CDR2 FYEKMQ (reference sequence). The CDR3, as DNA: TGTGCCAGCAACTTAGGCATACCGAACACTGAAGCTTTCTTT. It codes for CASNLGIPNTEAFF.

The sample holds a few counts of this clonotype. V is TRBV5-1 and J is TRBJ2-1; possibly TRBD1 for D (6 bases). TRBJ2-7 matches the DNA end more closely, so the J call is doubtful. Germline loops: CDR1 SGHRS, CDR2 YFSETQ. The CDR3 is 13 amino acids. The CDR3 is CASHRAGYNEQYF. The CDR3 bases are TGCGCCAGCCACAGGGCGGGTTACAATGAGCAGTACTTC.

The chain recombines TRBV20-1 with TRBJ2-7, with 7 bases fitting TRBD1. The junction had 5 bases not matched to a gene; V was cut back by 0 bases and J by 3 bases. The CDR3 length is 14 residues. Per germline, CDR1 DFQATT and CDR2 SNEGSKA (reference sequence). The CDR3, as DNA: TGCAGTGCTAGAGACCCCTGGGACAGCTACGAGCAGTACTTC. It yields the protein CSARDPWDSYEQYF.

This chain connects TRBV28 to TRBJ2-5, with D tentatively TRBD2 (5 bases). Trimming pared 6 bases from V and 11 bases from J, leaving 19 bases between. The V gene's germline CDR1 is MDHEN and CDR2 SYDVKM. The CDR3 has 13 residues. CDR3 amino acids: CASRLDGGGEQYF. CDR3 sequence (DNA): TGTGCCAGCAGGCTAGATGGCGGAGGTGAGCAGTACTTC.

J is TRBJ2-5 and V is TRBV27, with TRBD1 matching 7 bases. The tail of the sequence fits TRBJ2-7 better, so the J call may be wrong. This CDR3 contains 16 residues. The germline V gene encodes CDR1 MNHEY and CDR2 SMNVEV (reference sequence). The CDR3 loop is CASSPEGTATPYEQYF. In DNA form, the CDR3 reads TGTGCCAGCAGTCCAGAAGGGACAGCCACCCCCTACGAGCAGTACTTC.

Note on this clonotype: An end of the junction differs from the germline gene, which may be a read error. CDR3 DNA sequence: TGCGCCAGGAGCTCCGGGCTAGCGGGAGGTTCAGATACGCAGTATTTT. Its protein product is CARSSGLAGGSDTQYF. J is TRBJ2-3 and V is TRBV5-1, with 11 positions matching TRBD2. There are 16 residues in the CDR3. The germline gives CDR1 SGHRS, CDR2 YFSETQ.

The chain carries TRBV3-1 and TRBJ2-3; D is uncertain. The CDR3 length is 15 residues. Germline V gene data show CDR1 as LGHDT and CDR2 as YNNKEL (reference sequence). V was pared by 1 base and J by 2 bases, with 10 bases between. The CDR3 bases are TGTGCCAGCAGCCAAGGCCCCACCAACACAGATACGCAGTATTTT. Translated: CASSQGPTNTDTQYF.

The rearrangement links TRBV7-2 to TRBJ1-5; 9 nucleotides line up with TRBD1. J gave up 4 bases and V 1 base, and 5 bases lay outside the gene matches. This CDR3 comprises 16 residues. Germline-derived CDR1 and CDR2 are SGHTA and FQGNSA. Here the CDR3 reads CASSLGPGQGNQPQHF. The CDR3 DNA reads as TGTGCCAGCAGCTTAGGGCCAGGACAGGGGAATCAGCCCCAGCATTTT.

This clonotype was recorded many times. The chain combines TRBV5-1 with TRBJ1-4; 9 bases match TRBD1. The CDR3 covers 15 residues. J was trimmed by 8 bases and V by 4 bases; bases with no gene match: 9. Germline CDR1 and CDR2: SGHRS and YFSETQ. The CDR3 DNA follows: TGCGCCAGCAGCACGATGGGACAGGGAATCGAAAAACTGTTTTTT. It is translated as CASSTMGQGIEKLFF.

The rearrangement uses TRBV3-1 and TRBJ2-7; D ambiguous. From germline, CDR1 is LGHDT and CDR2 YNNKEL (reference sequence). This CDR3 has 12 amino acids. V was pared by 1 base and J by 7 bases, with 8 bases between. Here the CDR3 reads CASSQVPLEQYF. CDR3 DNA sequence: TGTGCCAGCAGCCAAGTCCCTCTAGAGCAGTACTTC.

This clonotype was counted between two and nine times. The CDR3 DNA is TGTGCCAGCAGCAAAATTCCAGGGGCGCGTCTCCTTGGCTACACCTTC. Its protein product is CASSKIPGARLLGYTF. V and J are TRBV21-1 and TRBJ1-2; the table's D call of TRBD1 was not tested on the DNA. TRBV21-1 is a known pseudogene. This CDR3 is built from 16 residues.

This chain connects TRBV12-3 or TRBV12-4 to TRBJ2-5; D is uncertain. Trimming took off 7 bases at V and 0 bases at J, with 9 bases between the two ends. CDR3 length: 13 residues. In DNA, the CDR3 is TGTGCCAGCACCTCCCAGGACCAAGAGACCCAGTACTTC. Protein sequence: CASTSQDQETQYF.

The CDR3 nucleotides are TGCAGCGTTCGACAGGGAGGGCGAAATTCACCCCTCCACTTT. As protein: CSVRQGGRNSPLHF. This chain connects TRBV29-1 to TRBJ1-6; 7 bases map to TRBD1. V shed 5 bases, J shed 7 bases, and the junction held 8 bases outside the gene matches. Looked up from germline, CDR1 is SQVTM and CDR2 is ANQGSEA. This CDR3 comprises 14 residues.

This chain links TRBV20-1 with TRBJ2-4, with unresolved D. The germline V gene encodes CDR1 DFQATT and CDR2 SNEGSKA (reference sequence). This CDR3 region has 14 residues. V gave up 0 bases and J gave up 13 bases, with 19 bases separating them. CDR3 region: CSARDQSSESQQYF. DNA of the CDR3: TGCAGTGCTAGAGATCAGAGCTCCGAGAGCCAGCAGTACTTC.

This clonotype was counted ten times or more. The V call is TRBV29-1, the J call TRBJ2-1; no clear D gene. The germline CDR1 and CDR2 sequences are SQVTM and ANQGSEA. There are 10 residues in the CDR3. The V and J ends lost 6 bases and 5 bases respectively, with 5 bases between them. CDR3 DNA: TGCAGCGTGGGGAACAATGAGCAGTTCTTC. Its translation: CSVGNNEQFF.